This TCR beta chain was sequenced during a study of blood T cell repertoires in COVID-19. Across the whole study: The United States, Italy and Spain were the sources of the acute and convalescent COVID-19 samples. Nucleic acid was either cDNA or gDNA, and it came from T cells, B-cell-depleted T cells, or PBMCs.

The germline V gene has CDR1 LGHDT and CDR2 YNNKEL (reference sequence). The ends were cut back, 5 bases at V and 4 bases at J, with 12 bases in the middle. The CDR3 length is 13 residues. Per the study methods: The assay estimated nucleated cells by amplifying reference gene primers. Profiled with immunoSEQ multiplex PCR; TCRdb holds only in-frame clones, not every one. V, J and clone size were drawn from that table, and D and trimming were deduced from the DNA. The sample lists fewer than 150,000 clones; over 75% were seen once. The specimen sequenced was peripheral blood. The receptor's source is a woman aged 55 to 70 with acute or convalescent COVID-19. The chain joins TRBV3-1 (or the pseudogene TRBV3-2) to TRBJ2-7, with D perhaps TRBD1 (5 bases). The CDR3 nucleotides read TGTGCCAGCAGCGCACTTGGGGCGTACGAGCAGTACTTC. Protein: CASSALGAYEQYF.